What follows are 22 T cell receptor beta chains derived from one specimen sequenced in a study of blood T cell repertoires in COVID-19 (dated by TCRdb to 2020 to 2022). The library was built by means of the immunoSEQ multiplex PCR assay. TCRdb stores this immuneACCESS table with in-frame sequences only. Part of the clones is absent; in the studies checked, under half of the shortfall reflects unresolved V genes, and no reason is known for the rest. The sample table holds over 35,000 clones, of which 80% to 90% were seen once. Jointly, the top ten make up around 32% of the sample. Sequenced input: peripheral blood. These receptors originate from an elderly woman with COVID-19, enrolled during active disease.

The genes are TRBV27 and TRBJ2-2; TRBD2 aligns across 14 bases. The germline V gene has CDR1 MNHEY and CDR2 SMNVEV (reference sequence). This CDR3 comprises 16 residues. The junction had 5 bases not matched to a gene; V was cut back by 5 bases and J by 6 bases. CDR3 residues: CASSRLAGGTAGELFF. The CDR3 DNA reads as TGTGCCAGCAGTAGACTAGCGGGAGGGACCGCCGGGGAGCTGTTTTTT.

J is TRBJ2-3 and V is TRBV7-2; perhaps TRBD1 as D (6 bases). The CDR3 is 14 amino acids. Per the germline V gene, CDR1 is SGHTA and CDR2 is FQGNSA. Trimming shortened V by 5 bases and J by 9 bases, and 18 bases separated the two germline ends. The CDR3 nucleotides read TGTGCCAGCAGCACCAACAGGGTTTTGCGCACGCAGTATTTT. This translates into CASSTNRVLRTQYF.

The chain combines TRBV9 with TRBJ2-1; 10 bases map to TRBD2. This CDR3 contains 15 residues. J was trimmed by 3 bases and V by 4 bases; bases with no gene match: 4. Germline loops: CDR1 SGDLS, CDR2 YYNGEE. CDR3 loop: CASSFASGSYNEQFF. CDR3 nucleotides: TGTGCCAGCAGCTTCGCTAGCGGGAGCTACAATGAGCAGTTCTTC.

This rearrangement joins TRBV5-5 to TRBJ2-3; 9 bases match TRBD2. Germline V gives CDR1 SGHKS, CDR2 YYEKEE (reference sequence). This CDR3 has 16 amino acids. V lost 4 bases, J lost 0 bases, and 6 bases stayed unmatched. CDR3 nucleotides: TGTGCCAGCAGCCCCCGGACTAGCGTGAGCACAGATACGCAGTATTTT. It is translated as CASSPRTSVSTDTQYF.

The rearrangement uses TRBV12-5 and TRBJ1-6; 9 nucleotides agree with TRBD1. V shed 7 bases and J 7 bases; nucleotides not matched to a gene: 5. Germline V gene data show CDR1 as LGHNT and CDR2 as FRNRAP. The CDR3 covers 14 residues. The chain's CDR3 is CASAWGTGNSPLHF. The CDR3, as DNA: TGTGCTAGTGCCTGGGGGACAGGGAATTCACCCCTCCACTTT.

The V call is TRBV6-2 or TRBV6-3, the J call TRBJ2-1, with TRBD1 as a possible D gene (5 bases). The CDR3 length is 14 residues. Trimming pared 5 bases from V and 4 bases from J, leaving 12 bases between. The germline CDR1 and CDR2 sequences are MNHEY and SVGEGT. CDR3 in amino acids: CASSDVDIYNEQFF. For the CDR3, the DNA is TGTGCCAGCAGTGATGTGGACATTTACAATGAGCAGTTCTTC.

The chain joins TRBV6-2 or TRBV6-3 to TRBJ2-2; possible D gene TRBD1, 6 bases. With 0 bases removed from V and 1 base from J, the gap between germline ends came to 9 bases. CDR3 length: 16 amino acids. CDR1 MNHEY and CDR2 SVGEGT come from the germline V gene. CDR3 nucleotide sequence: TGTGCCAGCAGTTACTCGTCAGGGGTGAACACCGGGGAGCTGTTTTTT. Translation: CASSYSSGVNTGELFF.

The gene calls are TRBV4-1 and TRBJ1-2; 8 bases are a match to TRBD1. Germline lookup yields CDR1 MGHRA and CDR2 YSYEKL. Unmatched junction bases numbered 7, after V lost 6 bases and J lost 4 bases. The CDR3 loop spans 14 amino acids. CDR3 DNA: TGCGCCAGCAGTCGGACAGGGCCAGGCTATGGCTACACCTTC. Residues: CASSRTGPGYGYTF.

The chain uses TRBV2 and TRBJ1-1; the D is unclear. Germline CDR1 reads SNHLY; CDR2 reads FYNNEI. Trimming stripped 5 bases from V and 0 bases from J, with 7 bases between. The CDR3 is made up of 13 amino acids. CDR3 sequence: CASSLGMNTEAFF. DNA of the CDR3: TGTGCCAGCAGTTTGGGCATGAACACTGAAGCTTTCTTT. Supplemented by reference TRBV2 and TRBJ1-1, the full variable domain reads EPEVTQTPSHQVTQMGQEVILRCVPISNHLYFYWYRQILGQKVEFLVSFYNNEISEKSEIFDDQFSVERPDGSNFTLKIRSTKLEDSAMYFCASSLGMNTEAFFGQGTRLTVV.

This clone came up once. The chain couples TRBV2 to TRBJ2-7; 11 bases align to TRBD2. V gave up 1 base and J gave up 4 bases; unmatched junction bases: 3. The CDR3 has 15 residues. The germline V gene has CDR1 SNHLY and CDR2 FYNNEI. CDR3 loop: CASSEDGLAGYEQYF. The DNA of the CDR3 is TGTGCCAGCAGTGAAGATGGACTAGCGGGTTACGAGCAGTACTTC. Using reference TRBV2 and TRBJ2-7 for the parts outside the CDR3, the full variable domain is EPEVTQTPSHQVTQMGQEVILRCVPISNHLYFYWYRQILGQKVEFLVSFYNNEISEKSEIFDDQFSVERPDGSNFTLKIRSTKLEDSAMYFCASSEDGLAGYEQYFGPGTRLTVT.

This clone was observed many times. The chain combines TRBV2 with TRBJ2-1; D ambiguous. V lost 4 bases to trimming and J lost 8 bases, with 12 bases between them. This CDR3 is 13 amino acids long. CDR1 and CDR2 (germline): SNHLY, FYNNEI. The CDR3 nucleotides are TGTGCCAGCAGTGTTTGGGCCAACCATGAGCAGTTCTTC. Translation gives CASSVWANHEQFF.

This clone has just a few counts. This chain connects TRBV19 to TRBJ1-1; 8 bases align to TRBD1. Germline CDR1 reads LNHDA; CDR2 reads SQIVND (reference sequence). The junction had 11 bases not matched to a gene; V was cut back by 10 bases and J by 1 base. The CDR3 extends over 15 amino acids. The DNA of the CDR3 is TGTGCCACCATCTCTCTGACAGGGGAGAACACTGAAGCTTTCTTT. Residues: CATISLTGENTEAFF.

The CDR3 DNA is TGTGCCAGCTCACCACAGGGGGCGAGTTCCTACGAGCAGTACTTC. Protein sequence: CASSPQGASSYEQYF. J is TRBJ2-7 and V is TRBV18; 7 bases align to TRBD1. The CDR3 loop spans 15 amino acids. Trimming cost V 1 base and J 1 base; bases outside gene matches: 4. Germline V gene data show CDR1 as KGHSH and CDR2 as LQKENI.

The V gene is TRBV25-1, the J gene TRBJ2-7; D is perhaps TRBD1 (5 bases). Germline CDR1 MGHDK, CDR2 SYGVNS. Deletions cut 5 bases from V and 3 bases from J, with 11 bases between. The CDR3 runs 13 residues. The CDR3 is CASSPDNFYEQYF. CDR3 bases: TGTGCCAGCAGTCCGGACAATTTCTACGAGCAGTACTTC.

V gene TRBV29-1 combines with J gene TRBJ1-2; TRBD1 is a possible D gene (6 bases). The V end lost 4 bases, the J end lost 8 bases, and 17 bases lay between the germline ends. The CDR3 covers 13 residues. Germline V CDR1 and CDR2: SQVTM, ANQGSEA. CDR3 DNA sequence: TGCAGCGTTGTAGGGACAACTCCCCCGGGCTACACCTTC. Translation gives CSVVGTTPPGYTF.

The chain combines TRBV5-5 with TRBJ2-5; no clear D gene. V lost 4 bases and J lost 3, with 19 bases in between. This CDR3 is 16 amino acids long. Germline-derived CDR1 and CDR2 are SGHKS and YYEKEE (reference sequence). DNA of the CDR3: TGTGCCAGCAGCCCCCCCGGCTATGTGGAGAAAGAGACCCAGTACTTC. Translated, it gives CASSPPGYVEKETQYF. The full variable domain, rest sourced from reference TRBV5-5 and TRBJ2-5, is DAGVTQSPTHLIKTRGQQVTLRCSPISGHKSVSWYQQVLGQGPQFIFQYYEKEERGRGNFPDRFSARQFPNYSSELNVNALLLGDSALYLCASSPPGYVEKETQYFGPGTRLLVL.

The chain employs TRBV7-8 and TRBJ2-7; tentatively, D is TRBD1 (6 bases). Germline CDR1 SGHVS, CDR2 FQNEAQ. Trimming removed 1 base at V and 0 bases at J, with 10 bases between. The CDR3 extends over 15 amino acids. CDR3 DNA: TGTGCCAGCAGCTTAGGCAGGGGAGCCTCCTACGAGCAGTACTTC. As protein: CASSLGRGASYEQYF.

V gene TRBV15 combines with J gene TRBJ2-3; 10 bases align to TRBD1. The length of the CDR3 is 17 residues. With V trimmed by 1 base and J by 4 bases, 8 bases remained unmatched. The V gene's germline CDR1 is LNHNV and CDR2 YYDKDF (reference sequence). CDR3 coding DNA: TGTGCCACCAGCAGAGGACAGGGGGCGCAAATGGCAGATACGCAGTATTTT. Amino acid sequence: CATSRGQGAQMADTQYF.

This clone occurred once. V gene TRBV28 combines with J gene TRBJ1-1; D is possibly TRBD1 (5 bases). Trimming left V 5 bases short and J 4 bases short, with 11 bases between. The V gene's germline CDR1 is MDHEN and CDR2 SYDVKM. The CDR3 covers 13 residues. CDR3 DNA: TGTGCCAGCAGTAACAGGAAGATCACTGAAGCTTTCTTT. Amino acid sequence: CASSNRKITEAFF.

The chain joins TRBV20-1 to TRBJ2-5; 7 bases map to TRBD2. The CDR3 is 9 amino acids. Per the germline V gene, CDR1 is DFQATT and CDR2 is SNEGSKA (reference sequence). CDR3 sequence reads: CRAGTNMYF. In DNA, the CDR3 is TGCAGGGCGGGGACTAACATGTACTTC.

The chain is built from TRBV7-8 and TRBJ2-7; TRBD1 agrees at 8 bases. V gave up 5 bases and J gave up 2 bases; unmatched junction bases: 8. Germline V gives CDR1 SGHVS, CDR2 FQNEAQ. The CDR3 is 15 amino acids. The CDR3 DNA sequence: TGTGCCAGCAGCCCCAGTGGGACAGGAACCTACGAGCAGTACTTC. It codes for CASSPSGTGTYEQYF.

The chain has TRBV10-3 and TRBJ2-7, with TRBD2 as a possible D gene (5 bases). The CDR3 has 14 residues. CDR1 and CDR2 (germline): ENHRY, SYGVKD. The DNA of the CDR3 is TGTGCGACTTCCCCTCAAGGAGGCTCCTACGAGCAGTACTTC. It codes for CATSPQGGSYEQYF.